One and the same sample provided the 30 T cell receptor beta chains below, sequenced in a study of shared clonotypes between healthy human individuals. The data were produced by immunoSEQ multiplex PCR, yet TCRdb's version contains in-frame clones alone and is incomplete. The sample yields 800,000 or so clones, 90% to 97% seen once. Terminally differentiated effector memory CD45RA+ cells were excluded by CCR7 positive selection of CD45RO-negative cells. Sample: naive CD8+ T cells sorted from blood. The receptors originated from a man in his thirties or forties in good health.

V gene TRBV14 combines with J gene TRBJ1-3; possibly TRBD1 for D (5 bases). V was clipped by 6 bases and J by 0 bases, with 9 bases between them. The CDR3 is 14 residues long. Per the germline V gene, CDR1 is SGHDN and CDR2 is FVKESK. CDR3 amino acids: CASRAGTSGNTIYF. In DNA, the CDR3 is TGTGCCAGCAGAGCTGGGACCTCTGGAAACACCATATATTTT. Drawing the rest from reference TRBV14 and TRBJ1-3, the complete variable domain is EAGVTQFPSHSVIEKGQTVTLRCDPISGHDNLYWYRRVMGKEIKFLLHFVKESKQDESGMPNNRFLAERTGGTYSTLKVQPAELEDSGVYFCASRAGTSGNTIYFGEGSWLTVV.

This chain joins TRBV7-9 and TRBJ2-7; possible D gene TRBD1, 5 bases. Germline V gene sequence: CDR1 SEHNR, CDR2 FQNEAQ (reference sequence). V was pared by 5 bases and J by 4 bases, with 18 bases between. The CDR3 covers 15 residues. CDR3: CASSPDQQGLYEQYF. The CDR3 DNA is TGTGCCAGCAGCCCAGACCAGCAGGGATTATACGAGCAGTACTTC.

V gene TRBV14 combines with J gene TRBJ1-2; D is perhaps TRBD1 (6 bases). Between the trimmed V and J ends, which lost 1 base and 6 bases, there was a span of 18 bases. Germline V lookup: CDR1 SGHDN, CDR2 FVKESK. This CDR3 is 16 amino acids long. In DNA, the CDR3 is TGTGCCAGCAGCCAAGTTGGCCAGGGGATCAGAAATGGCTACACCTTC. It codes for CASSQVGQGIRNGYTF.

V is TRBV7-6 and J is TRBJ2-7, with D perhaps TRBD1 (5 bases). Per the germline V gene, CDR1 is SGHVS and CDR2 is FNYEAQ. V was cut by 3 bases and J by 2 bases, with 11 bases left in between. The CDR3 spans 14 residues. DNA for the CDR3: TGTGCCAGCAGCTTGACTGACAGAGCCTACGAGCAGTACTTC. Translated, it gives CASSLTDRAYEQYF.

The rearrangement joins TRBV27 to TRBJ1-2, with 11 positions matching TRBD1. Germline CDR1 reads MNHEY; CDR2 reads SMNVEV (reference sequence). The V and J ends lost 5 bases and 2 bases, in that order; junction bases with no gene match: 10. The CDR3 totals 17 residues. CDR3 nucleotide sequence: TGTGCCAGCAGTCCCCGGGACAGGGGGACCCGGAACTATGGCTACACCTTC. Amino acids: CASSPRDRGTRNYGYTF.

J is TRBJ2-7 and V is TRBV9; 8 positions agree with TRBD1. The CDR3 has 12 residues. The V gene's germline CDR1 is SGDLS and CDR2 YYNGEE. The V segment lost 3 bases and the J segment 5 bases; nucleotides outside the gene matches: 1. The chain's CDR3 is CASSGRGHEQYF. CDR3 DNA: TGTGCCAGCAGCGGCAGGGGGCACGAGCAGTACTTC.

The genes are TRBV11-2 and TRBJ1-1; possibly TRBD1 for D (5 bases). Between the trimmed V and J ends, which lost 1 base and 3 bases, there was a span of 9 bases. There are 14 residues in the CDR3. The germline V gene encodes CDR1 SGHAT and CDR2 FQNNGV. The CDR3: CASSLGGTYTEAFF. The CDR3 DNA reads TGTGCCAGCAGCTTAGGAGGGACCTACACTGAAGCTTTCTTT.

The chain joins TRBV5-1 to TRBJ1-3; D perhaps matches TRBD1 (6 bases). The CDR3 runs 16 residues. CDR1 SGHRS and CDR2 YFSETQ come from the germline V gene. Trimming pared 4 bases from V and 8 bases from J, leaving 22 bases between. CDR3: CASSGWTAAGFDTIYF. In nucleotides, the CDR3 is TGCGCCAGCAGCGGATGGACAGCGGCGGGTTTTGACACCATATATTTT.

The chain has TRBV29-1 and TRBJ2-1; TRBD2 agrees at 10 bases. In germline, CDR1 is SQVTM, CDR2 ANQGSEA. The ends lost 0 bases at V and 7 bases at J; junction bases unmatched: 12. This CDR3 region has 17 residues. This CDR3 reads CSVEDGGLAGGLNEQFF. Here the CDR3 DNA reads TGCAGCGTTGAAGATGGCGGCTTAGCGGGAGGACTGAATGAGCAGTTCTTC.

This clone was seen only once. The same CDR3 can be traced to other DNA sequences in this sample. The chain couples TRBV10-1 to TRBJ2-7; D is unresolved. Germline CDR1 is WNHNN and CDR2 is SYGVQD (reference sequence). Trimming cost V 4 bases and J 1 base, with 8 bases left between them. The CDR3 is 13 amino acids. The CDR3 coding sequence is TGCGCCAGCAGTGCAGGACCTTCCTACGAGCAGTACTTC. As protein: CASSAGPSYEQYF.

The chain couples TRBV13 to TRBJ2-1; TRBD2 aligns across 13 bases. Trimming removed 5 bases from V and 4 bases from J; junction bases left unmatched: 2. CDR3 size: 15 residues. CDR1 is PRHDT and CDR2 is FYEKMQ in the germline V gene (reference sequence). For the CDR3, the DNA is TGTGCCAGCAGCAGGGGACTAGCGGGGTACAATGAGCAGTTCTTC. Translated: CASSRGLAGYNEQFF.

V is TRBV9 and J is TRBJ2-2, with a tentative D call TRBD2 (5 bases). This CDR3 contains 18 residues. V lost 4 bases, J lost 0 bases, and 19 bases lay in between. Looked up from germline, CDR1 is SGDLS and CDR2 is YYNGEE. This CDR3 is CASSPRPPLLANTGELFF. The CDR3 bases are TGTGCCAGCAGCCCAAGGCCCCCTTTACTAGCGAACACCGGGGAGCTGTTTTTT.

The gene calls are TRBV27 and TRBJ2-7, with 8 bases aligning to TRBD1. The CDR3 consists of 15 residues. Germline loops: CDR1 MNHEY, CDR2 SMNVEV (reference sequence). V was clipped by 3 bases and J by 6 bases; unmatched bases: 10. The CDR3 loop reads CASSLVDRAVSEQYF. The CDR3 bases are TGTGCCAGCAGTTTGGTGGACAGGGCGGTCTCCGAGCAGTACTTC.

This clone has just one count. V and J are TRBV5-4 and TRBJ2-7; tentatively, D is TRBD2 (5 bases). This CDR3 has 13 residues. Trimming took off 3 bases at V and 3 bases at J, with 10 bases between the two ends. CDR1 and CDR2 from the germline V gene are SGHNT and YYREEE (reference sequence). As DNA, the CDR3 is TGTGCCAGCAGCTGGACGGGGAGCTACGAGCAGTACTTC. As protein: CASSWTGSYEQYF.

The V and J genes are TRBV2 and TRBJ1-5, with 8 bases that match TRBD1. The CDR3 consists of 19 residues. J lost 0 bases, V lost 1 base, and 11 bases had no gene match. CDR1 and CDR2 from the germline V gene are SNHLY and FYNNEI. CDR3 amino acids: CASSEGPGQEFYSNQPQHF. In DNA form, the CDR3 reads TGTGCCAGCAGTGAAGGGCCGGGACAGGAATTTTATAGCAATCAGCCCCAGCATTTT. Drawing the rest from reference TRBV2 and TRBJ1-5, the complete variable domain is EPEVTQTPSHQVTQMGQEVILRCVPISNHLYFYWYRQILGQKVEFLVSFYNNEISEKSEIFDDQFSVERPDGSNFTLKIRSTKLEDSAMYFCASSEGPGQEFYSNQPQHFGDGTRLSIL.

The chain couples TRBV7-8 to TRBJ1-2, with D unclear. CDR3 size: 14 residues. Germline CDR1 SGHVS, CDR2 FQNEAQ. With 0 bases removed from V and 8 bases from J, the gap between germline ends came to 13 bases. The CDR3: CASSLARQAKGYTF. CDR3 nucleotide sequence: TGTGCCAGCAGCTTAGCGCGGCAAGCTAAGGGCTACACCTTC.

The rearrangement uses TRBV15 and TRBJ2-1, with TRBD2 matching over 7 bases. This CDR3 comprises 17 residues. J gave up 7 bases and V 5 bases, and 17 bases lay outside the gene matches. The germline CDR1 and CDR2 sequences are LNHNV and YYDKDF (reference sequence). The DNA of the CDR3 is TGTGCCACCAGCGGAGGATTGGGGGAGGGAGGTTGGAATGAGCAGTTCTTC. It encodes CATSGGLGEGGWNEQFF. Full variable domain (rest looked up from reference TRBV15 and TRBJ2-1): DAMVIQNPRYQVTQFGKPVTLSCSQTLNHNVMYWYQQKSSQAPKLLFHYYDKDFNNEADTPDNFQSRRPNTSFCFLDIRSPGLGDTAMYLCATSGGLGEGGWNEQFFGPGTRLTVL.

V and J are TRBV9 and TRBJ2-1; D might be TRBD2 (6 bases). Germline V gene lookup returns CDR1 SGDLS and CDR2 YYNGEE. This CDR3 has 17 amino acids. The V and J ends lost 0 bases and 3 bases respectively, with 16 bases between them. Written as DNA, the CDR3 is TGTGCCAGCAGCGTAGAAGGGACTCACATGCTCTACAATGAGCAGTTCTTC. Amino acid sequence: CASSVEGTHMLYNEQFF.

This chain links TRBV27 with TRBJ2-3; no definite D call. Germline V CDR1 and CDR2: MNHEY, SMNVEV (reference sequence). The CDR3 runs 13 residues. Trimming removed 3 bases from V and 2 bases from J, with 6 bases in between. DNA of the CDR3: TGTGCCAGCAGTTTTCACCCCACAGATACGCAGTATTTT. It yields the protein CASSFHPTDTQYF.

The chain has TRBV2 and TRBJ2-3; 12 bases are a match to TRBD2. The CDR3 sequence is 16 residues long. The germline gives CDR1 SNHLY, CDR2 FYNNEI. The trim removed 5 bases at V and 0 bases at J, leaving 3 bases unmatched. CDR3: CASSPGTSGSTDTQYF. CDR3 sequence (DNA): TGTGCCAGCAGTCCGGGGACTAGCGGGAGCACAGATACGCAGTATTTT.

This clone was seen just once. The V call is TRBV5-5, the J call TRBJ2-3; D call uncertain. This CDR3 region has 14 residues. V lost 1 base and J lost 0, with 6 bases in between. Germline V gives CDR1 SGHKS, CDR2 YYEKEE (reference sequence). The CDR3: CASSLNPSTDTQYF. CDR3 bases: TGTGCCAGCAGCTTGAACCCAAGCACAGATACGCAGTATTTT.

This chain joins TRBV19 and TRBJ2-1; tentatively, D is TRBD2 (6 bases). Trimming cost V 1 base and J 10 bases, with 14 bases left between them. Germline lookup yields CDR1 LNHDA and CDR2 SQIVND (reference sequence). The CDR3 has 14 residues. The CDR3 loop reads CASSIATGEREQFF. The CDR3 region has the DNA TGTGCCAGTAGTATAGCGACGGGGGAGCGGGAGCAGTTCTTC.

The chain couples TRBV30 to TRBJ2-3; tentatively, D is TRBD2 (5 bases). Germline V gives CDR1 GTSNPN, CDR2 SVGIG (reference sequence). V was pared by 4 bases and J by 6 bases, with 11 bases between. This CDR3 is 12 amino acids long. The CDR3 DNA reads TGTGCCTGGAAAAAACAGCGGGATACGCAGTATTTT. As protein: CAWKKQRDTQYF.

The CDR3 here is CASSGTEYTQYF. CDR3 in DNA: TGTGCCAGCAGCGGGACGGAGTATACGCAGTATTTT. J is TRBJ2-3 and V is TRBV7-9; D tentatively reads TRBD1 or TRBD2 (5 bases each). Deletions cut 5 bases from V and 7 bases from J, with 10 bases between. The CDR3 loop spans 12 amino acids. The germline V gene encodes CDR1 SEHNR and CDR2 FQNEAQ (reference sequence). Supplemented by reference TRBV7-9 and TRBJ2-3, the full variable domain reads DTGVSQNPRHKITKRGQNVTFRCDPISEHNRLYWYRQTLGQGPEFLTYFQNEAQLEKSRLLSDRFSAERPKGSFSTLEIQRTEQGDSAMYLCASSGTEYTQYFGPGTRLTVL.

The rearrangement joins TRBV29-1 to TRBJ1-2; D remains unclear. The CDR3 consists of 15 residues. CDR1 is SQVTM, CDR2 ANQGSEA, per germline. The ends were cut back, 1 base at V and 5 bases at J, with 17 bases in the middle. The CDR3 coding sequence is TGCAGCGTTGAAGGGACGGGTCGCTATGGATATGGCTACACCTTC. It codes for CSVEGTGRYGYGYTF.

This chain links TRBV2 with TRBJ2-6; TRBD1 or TRBD2 may be the D gene (6 bases each). The CDR3 is 16 amino acids. V was clipped by 2 bases and J by 11 bases, with 19 bases between them. Germline V CDR1 and CDR2: SNHLY, FYNNEI. The CDR3 spells CASSESGAALTDVLTF. In DNA, the CDR3 is TGTGCCAGCAGTGAATCGGGGGCAGCCCTTACAGACGTCCTGACTTTC.

The V call is TRBV7-9, the J call TRBJ2-7, with TRBD1 identical over 9 bases. The CDR3 covers 14 residues. Per germline, CDR1 SEHNR and CDR2 FQNEAQ (reference sequence). The V and J ends lost 4 bases and 4 bases, in that order; junction bases with no gene match: 5. The CDR3 reads CASSSGTGKYEQYF. CDR3 sequence (DNA): TGTGCCAGCAGCTCCGGGACAGGGAAATACGAGCAGTACTTC.

This sequence joins TRBV15 and TRBJ1-5; 9 positions match TRBD1. V lost 5 bases, J lost 0 bases, and 11 bases stayed unmatched. The CDR3 totals 18 residues. Germline values: CDR1 LNHNV, CDR2 YYDKDF (reference sequence). The DNA for the CDR3 is TGTGCCACCAGCGGGGGACAGGGCGATAGGTTTAGCAATCAGCCCCAGCATTTT. This sequence encodes CATSGGQGDRFSNQPQHF.

The chain carries TRBV9 and TRBJ2-1; D unresolved. The germline V gene has CDR1 SGDLS and CDR2 YYNGEE. The CDR3 is 14 amino acids. V lost 0 bases, J lost 9 bases, and 13 bases lay in between. CDR3 DNA: TGTGCCAGCAGCGTAGGAATGGGCTCGGGTGAGCAGTTCTTC. It is translated as CASSVGMGSGEQFF.

The chain uses TRBV5-4 and TRBJ1-2; D is unclear. The V gene's germline CDR1 is SGHNT and CDR2 YYREEE (reference sequence). Trimming took off 4 bases at V and 4 bases at J, with 14 bases between the two ends. This CDR3 comprises 14 residues. The chain's CDR3 is CASSADPTLYGYTF. CDR3 nucleotide sequence: TGTGCCAGCAGCGCGGACCCGACGCTCTATGGCTACACCTTC.